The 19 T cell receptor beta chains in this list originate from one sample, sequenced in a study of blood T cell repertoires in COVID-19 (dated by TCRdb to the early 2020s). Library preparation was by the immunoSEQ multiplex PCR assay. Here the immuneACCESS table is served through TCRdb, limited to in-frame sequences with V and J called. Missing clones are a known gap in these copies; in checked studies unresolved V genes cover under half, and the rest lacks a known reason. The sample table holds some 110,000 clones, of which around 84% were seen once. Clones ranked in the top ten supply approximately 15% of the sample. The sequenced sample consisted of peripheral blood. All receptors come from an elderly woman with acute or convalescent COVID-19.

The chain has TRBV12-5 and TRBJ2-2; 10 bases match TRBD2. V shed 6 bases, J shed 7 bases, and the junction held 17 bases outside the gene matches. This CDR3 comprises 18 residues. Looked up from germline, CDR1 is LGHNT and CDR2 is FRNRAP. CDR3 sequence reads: CASGDRLAGVRWGGELFF. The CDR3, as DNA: TGTGCTAGTGGAGACCGCCTAGCGGGAGTGAGGTGGGGCGGGGAGCTGTTTTTT.

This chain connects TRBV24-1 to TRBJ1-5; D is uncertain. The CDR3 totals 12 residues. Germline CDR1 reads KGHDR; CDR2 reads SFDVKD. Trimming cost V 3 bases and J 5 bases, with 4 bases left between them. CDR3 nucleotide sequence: TGTGCCACCAGTGATCCTGATCAGCCCCAGCATTTT. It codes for CATSDPDQPQHF.

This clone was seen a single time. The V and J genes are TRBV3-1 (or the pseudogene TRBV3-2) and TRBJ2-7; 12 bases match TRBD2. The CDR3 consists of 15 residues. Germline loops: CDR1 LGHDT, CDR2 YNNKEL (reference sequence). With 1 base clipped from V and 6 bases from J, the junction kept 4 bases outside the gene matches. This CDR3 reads CASSQGSGLAGEQYF. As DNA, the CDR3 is TGTGCCAGCAGCCAAGGGTCGGGACTAGCGGGCGAGCAGTACTTC.

The CDR3 region has the DNA TGTGCCAGCAGTGAAATCGCTAGCGGGACTATCTACGAGCAGTACTTC. The encoded protein is CASSEIASGTIYEQYF. J is TRBJ2-7 and V is TRBV6-1, with 9 bases aligning to TRBD2. The CDR3 spans 16 residues. Unmatched junction bases numbered 8, after V lost 2 bases and J lost 3 bases. CDR1 is MNHNS, CDR2 SASEGT, per germline.

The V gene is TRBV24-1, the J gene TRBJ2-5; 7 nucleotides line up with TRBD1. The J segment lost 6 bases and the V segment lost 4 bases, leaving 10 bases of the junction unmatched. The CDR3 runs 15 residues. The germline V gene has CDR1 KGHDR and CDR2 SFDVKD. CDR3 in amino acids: CATSDPRQGRKTQYF. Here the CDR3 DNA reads TGTGCCACCAGTGACCCACGACAGGGCCGAAAGACCCAGTACTTC.

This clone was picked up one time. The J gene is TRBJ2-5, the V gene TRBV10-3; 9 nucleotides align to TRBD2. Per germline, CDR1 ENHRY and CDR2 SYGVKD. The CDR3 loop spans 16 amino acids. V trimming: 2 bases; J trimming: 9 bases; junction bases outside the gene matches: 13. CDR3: CAISEREREAPGAQYF. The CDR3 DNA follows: TGTGCCATCAGTGAGAGGGAGCGGGAGGCCCCCGGGGCCCAGTACTTC.

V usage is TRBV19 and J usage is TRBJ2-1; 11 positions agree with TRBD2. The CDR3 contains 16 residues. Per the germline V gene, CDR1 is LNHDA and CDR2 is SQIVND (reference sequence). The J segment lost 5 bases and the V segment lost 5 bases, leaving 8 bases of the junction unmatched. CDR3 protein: CASSSWGTSGHNEQFF. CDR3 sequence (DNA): TGTGCCAGTAGTTCATGGGGGACTAGCGGCCACAATGAGCAGTTCTTC.

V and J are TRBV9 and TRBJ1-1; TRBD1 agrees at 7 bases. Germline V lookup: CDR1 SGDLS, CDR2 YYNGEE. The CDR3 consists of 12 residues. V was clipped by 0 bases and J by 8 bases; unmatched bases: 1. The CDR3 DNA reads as TGTGCCAGCAGCGTAGCAGGGGGGGAAGCTTTCTTT. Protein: CASSVAGGEAFF.

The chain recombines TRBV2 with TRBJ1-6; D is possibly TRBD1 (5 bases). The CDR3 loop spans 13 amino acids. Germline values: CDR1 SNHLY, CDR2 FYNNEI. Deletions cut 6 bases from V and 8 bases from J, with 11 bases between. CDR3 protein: CASRTENDSPLHF. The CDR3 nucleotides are TGTGCCAGCAGGACAGAGAATGATTCACCCCTCCACTTT.

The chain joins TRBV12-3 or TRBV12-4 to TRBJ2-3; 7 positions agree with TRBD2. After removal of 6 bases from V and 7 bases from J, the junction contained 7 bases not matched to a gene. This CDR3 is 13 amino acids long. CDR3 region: CASRGTSAYTQYF. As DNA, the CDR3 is TGTGCCAGCAGGGGAACTAGCGCCTATACGCAGTATTTT.

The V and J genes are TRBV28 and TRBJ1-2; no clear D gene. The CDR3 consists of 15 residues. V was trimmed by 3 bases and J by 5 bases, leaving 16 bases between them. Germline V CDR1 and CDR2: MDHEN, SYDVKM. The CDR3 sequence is CASSFGSARGYGYTF. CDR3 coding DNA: TGTGCCAGCAGTTTTGGATCCGCGAGAGGGTATGGCTACACCTTC.

CDR3 amino acids: CAWKGSGSYNEQFF. The CDR3 DNA is TGTGCCTGGAAAGGTAGCGGGAGTTACAATGAGCAGTTCTTC. The V and J genes are TRBV30 and TRBJ2-1; 9 nucleotides agree with TRBD2. Germline assignment: CDR1 GTSNPN and CDR2 SVGIG (reference sequence). This CDR3 has 14 residues. Losses at the gene ends were 4 bases for V and 4 bases for J; bases not matched to a gene: 5.

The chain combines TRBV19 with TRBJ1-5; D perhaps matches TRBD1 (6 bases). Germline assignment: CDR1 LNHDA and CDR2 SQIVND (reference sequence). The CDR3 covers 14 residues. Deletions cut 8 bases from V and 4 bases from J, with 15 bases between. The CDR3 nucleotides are TGTGCCAGTCGTGGGGGCTGGGGGAATCAGCCCCAGCATTTT. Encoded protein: CASRGGWGNQPQHF.

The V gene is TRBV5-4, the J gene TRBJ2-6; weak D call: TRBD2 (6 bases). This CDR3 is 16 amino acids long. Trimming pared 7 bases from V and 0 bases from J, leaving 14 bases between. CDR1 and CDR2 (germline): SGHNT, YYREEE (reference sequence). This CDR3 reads CASGGVKNSGANVLTF. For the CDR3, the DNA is TGTGCCAGCGGAGGGGTGAAGAACTCTGGGGCCAACGTCCTGACTTTC. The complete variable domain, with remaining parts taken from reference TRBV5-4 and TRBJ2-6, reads ETGVTQSPTHLIKTRGQQVTLRCSSQSGHNTVSWYQQALGQGPQFIFQYYREEENGRGNFPPRFSGLQFPNYSSELNVNALELDDSALYLCASGGVKNSGANVLTFGAGSRLTVL.

The CDR3 sequence is CSVGGTDTQYF. The CDR3 DNA reads TGCAGTGTTGGAGGGACAGATACGCAGTATTTT. The J gene is TRBJ2-3, the V gene TRBV20-1; possibly TRBD2 for D (6 bases). This CDR3 contains 11 residues. V lost 7 bases, J lost 3 bases, and 8 bases lay in between. The germline V gene has CDR1 DFQATT and CDR2 SNEGSKA (reference sequence).

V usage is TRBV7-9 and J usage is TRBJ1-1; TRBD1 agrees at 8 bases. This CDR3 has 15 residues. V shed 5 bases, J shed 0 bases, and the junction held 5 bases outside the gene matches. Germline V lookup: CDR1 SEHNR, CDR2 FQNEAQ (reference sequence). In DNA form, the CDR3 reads TGTGCCAGCAGCCCTACGACAGGGGTGAACACTGAAGCTTTCTTT. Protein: CASSPTTGVNTEAFF. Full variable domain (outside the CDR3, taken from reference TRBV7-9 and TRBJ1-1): DTGVSQNPRHKITKRGQNVTFRCDPISEHNRLYWYRQTLGQGPEFLTYFQNEAQLEKSRLLSDRFSAERPKGSFSTLEIQRTEQGDSAMYLCASSPTTGVNTEAFFGQGTRLTVV.

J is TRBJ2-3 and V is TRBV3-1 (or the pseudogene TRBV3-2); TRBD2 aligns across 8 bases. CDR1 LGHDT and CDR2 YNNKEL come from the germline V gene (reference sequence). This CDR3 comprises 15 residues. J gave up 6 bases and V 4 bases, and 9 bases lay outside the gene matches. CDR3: CASSLSGISVDTQYF. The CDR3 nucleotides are TGTGCCAGCAGCCTTAGCGGGATTTCAGTCGATACGCAGTATTTT.

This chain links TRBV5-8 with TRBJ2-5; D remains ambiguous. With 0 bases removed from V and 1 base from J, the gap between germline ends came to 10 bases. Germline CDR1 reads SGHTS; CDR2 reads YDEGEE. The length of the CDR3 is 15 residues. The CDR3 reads CASSLDRPVQETQYF. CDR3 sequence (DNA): TGTGCCAGCAGCTTGGACCGTCCGGTCCAAGAGACCCAGTACTTC. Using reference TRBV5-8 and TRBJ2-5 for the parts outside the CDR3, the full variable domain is EAGVTQSPTHLIKTRGQQATLRCSPISGHTSVYWYQQALGLGLQFLLWYDEGEERNRGNFPPRFSGRQFPNYSSELNVNALELEDSALYLCASSLDRPVQETQYFGPGTRLLVL.

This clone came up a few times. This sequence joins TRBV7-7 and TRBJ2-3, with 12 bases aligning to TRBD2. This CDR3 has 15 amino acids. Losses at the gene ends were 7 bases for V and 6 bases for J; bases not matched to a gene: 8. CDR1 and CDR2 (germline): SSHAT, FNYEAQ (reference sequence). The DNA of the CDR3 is TGTGCCAGCAACCCCCTAGCGGGAGGGCAGGATACGCAGTATTTT. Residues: CASNPLAGGQDTQYF.